This TCR beta chain appears in the sequencing data of a study of shared clonotypes between healthy human individuals. Naive CD8 isolation took CD45RO-negative cells positively selected for CCR7 and excluded terminally differentiated effector memory CD45RA+ cells. Source study methods: From ImmunoSEQ came sequences covering only the junction and carrying no quality scores, so filtering differed. This table comes from immunoSEQ multiplex PCR, and its TCRdb copy is limited to in-frame clones, with some not included. V and J calls and clone size follow that table, whereas D and trimming were derived from the DNA. The sample lists some 630,000 clones; around 96% were seen once. A word on this clone: Its antigen is as yet unknown.

General study results and limits: Between four donors, naive CD4 clonotypes were shared at a level of roughly 5.5%. Clonotype sharing among the donors was expected to vary with sequencing depth.

The CDR3 is made up of 15 amino acids. The V segment lost 3 bases and the J segment 3 bases; nucleotides outside the gene matches: 4. CDR1 SGDLS and CDR2 YYNGEE come from the germline V gene. The clonotype was recovered from a woman in her twenties or thirties in good health. Sequencing was carried out using naive CD8+ T cells sorted from blood. This sequence joins TRBV9 and TRBJ1-5, with 9 bases identical to TRBD1. The CDR3 DNA is TGTGCCAGCAGCGCGGGACAGGGATACAATCAGCCCCAGCATTTT. It encodes CASSAGQGYNQPQHF. The full variable domain, with the rest looked up from reference TRBV9 and TRBJ1-5, is DSGVTQTPKHLITATGQRVTLRCSPRSGDLSVYWYQQSLDQGLQFLIQYYNGEERAKGNILERFSAQQFPDLHSELNLSSLELGDSALYFCASSAGQGYNQPQHFGDGTRLSIL.